This T cell receptor (beta chain) was found in a study of blood T cells in healthy people across ages. V was pared by 6 bases and J by 11 bases, with 19 bases between. Germline-derived CDR1 and CDR2 are MGHRA and YSYEKL. There are 13 residues in the CDR3. General observations from the study: Per-million-T-cell TCR beta diversity fell roughly linearly with age.

The second PCR ran about 6 to 12 cycles with a sample-barcoded 5' primer and J-beta primers. Each CDR3 protein gets one entry after TCRdb re-called the 5' RACE reads with MiXCR. The repertoire has 1,500,000 or so distinct CDR3 sequences, approximately 42% of them found once; the top ten carry more than 4%. Regarding this clonotype: As yet, its antigen is unknown.

Material: blood. This sequence was found in a woman aged 18-29 years in good health. This chain uses TRBV4-1 with TRBJ2-5; TRBD1 or TRBD2 may be the D gene (6 bases each). The CDR3 bases are TGCGCCAGCAGGAGCAGGGGACTCAATGAGCAGTACTTC. As protein: CASRSRGLNEQYF.